These 12 T cell receptor beta chains were all obtained from the same sample, sequenced in a study of neurological immune-mediated disorders. MiXCR, applied by TCRdb to the 5' RACE reads, yields one record per CDR3 protein. The repertoire holds about 22,000 distinct CDR3 sequences, more than 9% seen once, with about 22% in the top ten. Specimen: PBMCs. The receptor source for this set is a woman aged 55-75 years with HTLV-1-associated myelopathy (HAM/TSP).

This clonotype was counted many times. The chain joins TRBV30 to TRBJ2-1; tentatively, D is TRBD1 (6 bases). Trimming shortened V by 2 bases and J by 5 bases, and 19 bases separated the two germline ends. Germline V lookup: CDR1 GTSNPN, CDR2 SVGIG (reference sequence). The CDR3 covers 16 residues. CDR3 sequence reads: CAWSTPRGSINNEQFF. For the CDR3, the DNA is TGTGCCTGGAGTACCCCCAGGGGCTCAATTAACAATGAGCAGTTCTTC.

Ten or more counts support this clonotype. The chain joins TRBV5-6 to TRBJ2-3; 7 bases are shared with TRBD2. In germline, CDR1 is SGHDT, CDR2 YYEEEE. V shed 0 bases and J 9 bases; nucleotides not matched to a gene: 7. CDR3 length: 14 residues. CDR3 sequence reads: CASSLGAGWTTQYF. CDR3 nucleotide sequence: TGTGCCAGCAGCTTGGGAGCGGGGTGGACGACGCAGTATTTT.

This clonotype showed up many times. The rearrangement joins TRBV7-9 to TRBJ1-1; D might be TRBD1 (6 bases). This CDR3 has 13 residues. V lost 8 bases and J lost 5, with 15 bases in between. Germline V gene lookup returns CDR1 SEHNR and CDR2 FQNEAQ (reference sequence). CDR3 DNA: TGTGCCAGCGGAAGTAAACAGGGAACTGAAGCTTTCTTT. Residues: CASGSKQGTEAFF.

In this sample, this clonotype turned up many times. The J gene is TRBJ2-2, the V gene TRBV10-3; 10 bases fit TRBD1. CDR3 length equals 17 residues. V was clipped by 6 bases and J by 5 bases; unmatched bases: 12. The germline V gene has CDR1 ENHRY and CDR2 SYGVKD. The CDR3 DNA reads as TGTGCCATCAGCCAGACAGGGGGCCGGGGAGGAACCGGGGAGCTGTTTTTT. Translated, it gives CAISQTGGRGGTGELFF.

This clonotype has ten or more counts. The chain links TRBV20-1 to TRBJ1-5, with 9 bases fitting TRBD1. The CDR3 loop spans 15 amino acids. Germline trimming cut 6 bases from V and 0 bases from J; bases unmatched to any gene: 6. The germline V gene has CDR1 DFQATT and CDR2 SNEGSKA (reference sequence). The CDR3 nucleotides read TGCAGTGCGACACAGGGGGCCCGTAGCAATCAGCCCCAGCATTTT. Translated, it gives CSATQGARSNQPQHF.

V and J are TRBV29-1 and TRBJ1-1; maybe TRBD1 (6 bases). V was cut by 3 bases and J by 4 bases, with 9 bases left in between. Looked up from germline, CDR1 is SQVTM and CDR2 is ANQGSEA. The CDR3 totals 12 residues. In DNA, the CDR3 is TGCAGCGTTGAGCACAGGGTCACTGAAGCTTTCTTT. As protein: CSVEHRVTEAFF.

CDR3 sequence: CASSLGYRGAKNIQYF. DNA of the CDR3: TGTGCCAGCAGCTTAGGATACAGGGGAGCCAAAAACATTCAGTACTTC. The chain joins TRBV7-8 to TRBJ2-4, with 7 bases fitting TRBD1. There are 16 residues in the CDR3. With 1 base clipped from V and 0 bases from J, the junction kept 3 bases outside the gene matches. Germline V gene data show CDR1 as SGHVS and CDR2 as FQNEAQ.

This clonotype was counted ten times or more. The V and J genes are TRBV6-5 and TRBJ1-4, with D uncertain. The CDR3 consists of 14 residues. V was pared by 7 bases and J by 2 bases, with 11 bases between. Germline V gene sequence: CDR1 MNHEY, CDR2 SVGAGI. The CDR3 loop is CASKKGSTNEKLFF. The CDR3 nucleotides are TGTGCCAGCAAGAAGGGATCTACTAATGAAAAACTGTTTTTT.

This clonotype was counted many times. The J gene is TRBJ1-1, the V gene TRBV3-1; a possible D gene is TRBD1 (5 bases). Germline V gene data show CDR1 as LGHDT and CDR2 as YNNKEL (reference sequence). The CDR3 is 15 amino acids. The germline V and J ends were trimmed by 5 bases and 3 bases, with 16 bases remaining between them. This chain's CDR3 is CASSDGSGADTEAFF. In DNA form, the CDR3 reads TGTGCCAGCAGCGACGGTAGTGGGGCCGACACTGAAGCTTTCTTT. The full variable domain, with the rest looked up from reference TRBV3-1 and TRBJ1-1, is DTAVSQTPKYLVTQMGNDKSIKCEQNLGHDTMYWYKQDSKKFLKIMFSYNNKELIINETVPNRFSPKSPDKAHLNLHINSLELGDSAVYFCASSDGSGADTEAFFGQGTRLTVV.

This clonotype was observed at least ten times. The chain joins TRBV10-2 to TRBJ1-1; D unclear. V was trimmed by 5 bases and J by 8 bases, leaving 15 bases between them. Germline CDR1 WSHSY, CDR2 SAAADI. There are 13 residues in the CDR3. The CDR3 loop is CASSRMEGYEAFF. CDR3 DNA: TGCGCCAGCAGTCGAATGGAGGGCTACGAAGCTTTCTTT.

This clonotype was seen repeatedly, ten times or more. The rearrangement uses TRBV20-1 and TRBJ2-3, with D perhaps TRBD1 (5 bases). The V gene's germline CDR1 is DFQATT and CDR2 SNEGSKA (reference sequence). The CDR3 is 14 amino acids. The V end was cut by 1 base, the J end by 3 bases, with 11 bases between. The CDR3 DNA follows: TGCAGTGCTAGAGGGCAGGGCCCGACAGATACGCAGTATTTT. Its translation: CSARGQGPTDTQYF.

This clonotype has a count of ten or more. The V and J genes are TRBV20-1 and TRBJ2-1; TRBD1 aligns across 9 bases. The V and J ends lost 7 bases and 6 bases, in that order; junction bases with no gene match: 7. Germline CDR1 and CDR2: DFQATT and SNEGSKA (reference sequence). There are 13 residues in the CDR3. The CDR3 DNA reads as TGCAGTGTTCCTCCGACAGGGGGCAATGAGCAGTTCTTC. Protein sequence: CSVPPTGGNEQFF.